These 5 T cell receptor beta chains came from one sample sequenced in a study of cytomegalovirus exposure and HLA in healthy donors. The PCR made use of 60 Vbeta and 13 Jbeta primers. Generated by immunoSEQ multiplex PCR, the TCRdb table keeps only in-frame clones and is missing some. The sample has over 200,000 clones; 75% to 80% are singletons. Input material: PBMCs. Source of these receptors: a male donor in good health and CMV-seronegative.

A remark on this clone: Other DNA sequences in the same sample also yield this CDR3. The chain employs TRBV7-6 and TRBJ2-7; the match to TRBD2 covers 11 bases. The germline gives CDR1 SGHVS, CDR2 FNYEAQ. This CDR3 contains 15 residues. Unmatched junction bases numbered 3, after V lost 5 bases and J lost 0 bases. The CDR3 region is CASSMGLAVSYEQYF. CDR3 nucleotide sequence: TGTGCCAGCAGCATGGGACTAGCGGTCTCCTACGAGCAGTACTTC.

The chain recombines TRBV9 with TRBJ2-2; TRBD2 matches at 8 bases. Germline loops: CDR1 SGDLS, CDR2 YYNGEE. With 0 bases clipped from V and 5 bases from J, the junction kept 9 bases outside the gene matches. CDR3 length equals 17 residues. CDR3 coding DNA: TGTGCCAGCAGCGTAGAACTAGCGGTGCGATGGACCGGGGAGCTGTTTTTT. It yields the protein CASSVELAVRWTGELFF.

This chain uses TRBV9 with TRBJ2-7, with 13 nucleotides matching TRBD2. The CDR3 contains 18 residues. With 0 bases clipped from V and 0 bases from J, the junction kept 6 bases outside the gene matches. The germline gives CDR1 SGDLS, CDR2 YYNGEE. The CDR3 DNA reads TGTGCCAGCAGCGTAGGTAGGACTAGCGGGAGACACTCCTACGAGCAGTACTTC. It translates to CASSVGRTSGRHSYEQYF.

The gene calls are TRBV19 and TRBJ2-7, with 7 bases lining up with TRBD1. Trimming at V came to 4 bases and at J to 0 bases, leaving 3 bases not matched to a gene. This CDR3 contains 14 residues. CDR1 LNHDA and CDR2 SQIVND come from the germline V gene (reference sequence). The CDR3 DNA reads TGTGCCAGTAGTAACCGGGACAGCTCCTACGAGCAGTACTTC. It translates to CASSNRDSSYEQYF.

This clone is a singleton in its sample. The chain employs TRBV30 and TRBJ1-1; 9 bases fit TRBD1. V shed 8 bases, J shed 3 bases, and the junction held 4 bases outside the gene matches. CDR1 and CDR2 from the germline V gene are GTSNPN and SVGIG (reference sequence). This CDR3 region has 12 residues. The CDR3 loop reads CARDRVDTEAFF. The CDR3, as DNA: TGTGCCCGGGACAGGGTCGACACTGAAGCTTTCTTT.